These T cell receptor beta chains were read from a single sample in a study of CD8+ T cells in alopecia areata. Profiled with immunoSEQ multiplex PCR; TCRdb holds only in-frame clones, not every one. The repertoire holds about 100,000 clones, with about 83% as singletons. The material sequenced was CD8+ T cells sorted from blood, taken at week 24, from a patient treated with tofacitinib. Receptors originate from a human donor with alopecia areata. Each CDR3 is given without its conserved first and last residue. Where a row states a size, it is once, few, many or the class of an expanded clone; other rows omit it.

V: TRBV7-2
size: once
length: 12
CDR3: ASSPWEGNTEAF

V: TRBV4-1
size: -
length: 13
CDR3: ASSQNRGPAYEQY

V: TRBV5-1
size: -
length: 14
CDR3: ASAPTSFRSSYEQY

V: TRBV7-9
size: -
length: 10
CDR3: ASSFGEDEQY

V: TRBV23-1
size: -
length: 14
CDR3: ASSQMGQAILYEQY

V: TRBV6-5
size: -
length: 12
CDR3: ASSYAGQAYEQY

V: TRBV4-3
size: -
length: 14
CDR3: ASSQDYGGSLNEQF

V: TRBV30
size: -
length: 14
CDR3: AWSASGVSGANVLT

V: TRBV27
size: -
length: 12
CDR3: ASSLQGVRTEAF

V: TRBV7-9
size: -
length: 13
CDR3: ASTIGYLSTDTQY

V: TRBV6-1
size: -
length: 12
CDR3: ASSLGELSYEQY

V: TRBV4-2
size: -
length: 13
CDR3: ASSQDEGANYEQY

V: TRBV5-1
size: -
length: 13
CDR3: ASSFRDPAIYEQY

V: TRBV13
size: -
length: 14
CDR3: ASSGLAGVLVDEQF

V: TRBV21-1
size: -
length: 13
CDR3: ASSKESGESYEQY

V: TRBV4-1
size: -
length: 12
CDR3: ASSQVAGSGELF

V: TRBV29-1
size: -
length: 12
CDR3: SVEGHRDTDTQY

V: TRBV29-1
size: -
length: 11
CDR3: SVPSTGGTEAF

V: TRBV9
size: -
length: 14
CDR3: ASSGTPGAHPYEQY

V: TRBV5-1
size: -
length: 14
CDR3: ASRVAGAPGVDEQY

V: TRBV6-6
size: -
length: 10
CDR3: ASSVDTGELF

V: TRBV7-2
size: -
length: 11
CDR3: ASSFGLQNEQY

V: TRBV2
size: -
length: 15
CDR3: ASRTTSGGTFQETQY

V: TRBV5-1
size: few
length: 17
CDR3: ASSSIPGQERGPYNEQF

V: TRBV29-1
size: -
length: 9
CDR3: SVVMNTEAF

V: TRBV11-2
size: -
length: 9
CDR3: ASSSVGEQF

V: TRBV4-1
size: -
length: 14
CDR3: ASSHNRGGSTGELF

V: TRBV11-2
size: few
length: 12
CDR3: ASSASGTVYEQY

V: TRBV4-1
size: -
length: 14
CDR3: ASSQDYGGPPGELF

V: TRBV11-2
size: -
length: 11
CDR3: ASSLASTDTQY

V: TRBV6-5
size: -
length: 11
CDR3: ASSYGQGAEAF

V: TRBV4-2
size: -
length: 12
CDR3: ASSQDRGDTEAF

V: TRBV5-1
size: -
length: 12
CDR3: ASSLGQGADEQY

V: TRBV7-9
size: once
length: 12
CDR3: ASSLDGGRNIQY

V: TRBV18
size: -
length: 15
CDR3: ASSPRENEGDKNIQY

V: TRBV14
size: once
length: 14
CDR3: ASSRWGQGGSAEAF

V: TRBV2
size: -
length: 13
CDR3: ASCGRFSSTDTQY